The source of this T cell receptor beta chain is a study of blood T cell repertoires in COVID-19. Study as a whole: COVID-19 samples, acute and convalescent, were from the United States, Italy and Spain. Nucleic acid was either cDNA or gDNA, and it came from T cells, B-cell-depleted T cells, or PBMCs.

As regards this clone: The germline gene is not matched at one end of the junction; a read error may be the cause.

Original handling: Amplification from reference gene primers served as the basis for estimated nucleated cell counts. The method was immunoSEQ multiplex PCR; TCRdb's version includes in-frame clones alone and lacks a portion of them. That table gives V, J and clone size, and the DNA gave D and trimming. This sample has some 250,000 clones, with approximately 81% found just once. Material for sequencing was peripheral blood. This TCR was sampled from a man between 60 and 75 years old with acute or convalescent COVID-19.

CDR3 sequence (DNA): TGCGCCAGCAGCCAAGATCGACTAGCGGGGCCTGGGGGGATCTTC. Translation: CASSQDRLAGPGGIF. The gene calls are TRBV4-1 and TRBJ2-1; TRBD2 matches at 11 bases. The CDR3 loop spans 15 amino acids. The germline CDR1 and CDR2 sequences are MGHRA and YSYEKL.